The clone carrying this TCR beta chain was observed a single time. Its cognate antigen is unknown. This record comes from a study of radiotherapy plus CTLA-4 blockade in lung cancer. Study as a whole: Disease control was present in roughly a third of patients, and objective responses in about 19%. Study-wide results and limits: Radiotherapy was combined with ipilimumab, and tumor-derived TCR clones then expanded in blood.

Trimming shortened V by 6 bases and J by 2 bases, and 19 bases separated the two germline ends. The CDR3 sequence is 16 residues long. Germline CDR1 SGHVS, CDR2 FNYEAQ. Sequencing used immunoSEQ multiplex PCR; TCRdb keeps in-frame clones, though not all of them. The profile covers approximately 72,000 clones, with 78% appearing a single time and less than 7.5% taken by the ten largest. This sequence was found in a human donor with non-small cell lung cancer who had a complete response to radiotherapy plus ipilimumab. The sample was peripheral blood, taken from a patient treated with radiotherapy plus ipilimumab. The chain uses TRBV7-6 and TRBJ2-5; D is perhaps TRBD2 (6 bases). CDR3 region: CASRRRVLASQETQYF. In nucleotides, the CDR3 is TGTGCCAGCAGGCGCAGGGTACTAGCCTCGCAAGAGACCCAGTACTTC.